A single sample is the source of the 29 T cell receptor beta chains below, sequenced in a study of T cells in localized non-small cell lung cancer. Profiled with immunoSEQ multiplex PCR; TCRdb holds only in-frame clones, not every one. Of 60,000 or so clones in the sample, roughly 79% were seen once. Sample: PBMCs, taken before any cancer treatment. Receptors were obtained from a man aged 35-69 years with stage II lung adenocarcinoma.

This sequence joins TRBV6-5 and TRBJ1-1; TRBD1 might be the D (6 bases). The CDR3 totals 12 residues. The germline V gene has CDR1 MNHEY and CDR2 SVGAGI. The germline V and J ends were trimmed by 6 bases and 6 bases, with 11 bases remaining between them. CDR3 coding DNA: TGTGCCAGCAGCCGAGGACAGTCTGAAGCTTTCTTT. It translates to CASSRGQSEAFF.

The CDR3 spells CASSLREAARELFF. The CDR3 DNA reads TGTGCCAGCAGCTTAAGGGAGGCAGCCCGGGAGCTGTTTTTT. The genes are TRBV7-2 and TRBJ2-2; TRBD2 is a possible D gene (6 bases). Germline CDR1 and CDR2: SGHTA and FQGNSA. The length of the CDR3 is 14 residues. Trimming shortened V by 2 bases and J by 9 bases, and 13 bases separated the two germline ends.

There are a few counts of this clone. This chain joins TRBV5-3 and TRBJ2-7, with 9 nucleotides matching TRBD2. TRBV5-3 is flagged as an ORF with uncertain function. The CDR3 sequence is 14 residues long. V lost 8 bases and J lost 5; bases outside the gene matches: 11. The CDR3 is CASSPGTSRNEQYF. The CDR3 nucleotides are TGTGCCAGCAGTCCCGGGACTAGCAGAAACGAGCAGTACTTC.

This clone turned up a few times. The chain links TRBV19 to TRBJ2-7; 12 positions match TRBD2. Germline V gene data show CDR1 as LNHDA and CDR2 as SQIVND (reference sequence). The CDR3 is 13 amino acids. After removal of 10 bases from V and 5 bases from J, the junction contained 6 bases not matched to a gene. CDR3 sequence (DNA): TGTGCCACCTCGACTAGCGGGAGTAACGAGCAGTACTTC. Protein: CATSTSGSNEQYF.

The CDR3 here is CASSLGGGGNTEAFF. The CDR3 DNA reads as TGTGCCAGCAGCTTAGGAGGAGGGGGGAACACTGAAGCTTTCTTT. The V call is TRBV7-6, the J call TRBJ1-1; D is possibly TRBD1 (6 bases). CDR1 and CDR2 from the germline V gene are SGHVS and FNYEAQ. V gave up 1 base and J gave up 1 base, with 10 bases separating them. The CDR3 is 15 amino acids. The variable domain in full, with the rest retrieved from reference TRBV7-6 and TRBJ1-1, is GAGVSQSPRYKVTKRGQDVALRCDPISGHVSLYWYRQALGQGPEFLTYFNYEAQQDKSGLPNDRFSAERPEGSISTLTIQRTEQRDSAMYRCASSLGGGGNTEAFFGQGTRLTVV.

The sample holds one count of this clone. J is TRBJ2-3 and V is TRBV5-1; tentative D call: TRBD1 (5 bases). Germline CDR1 SGHRS, CDR2 YFSETQ. V was shortened by 4 bases and J by 2 bases, with 11 bases between the two germline ends. CDR3 length: 14 amino acids. For the CDR3, the DNA is TGCGCCAGCAGCAAAGACAGCTACACAGATACGCAGTATTTT. Encoded protein: CASSKDSYTDTQYF.

DNA of the CDR3: TGTGCCAGCAGCGTAGGCGGGAGGGCCAATGGGGAGACCCAGTACTTC. It specifies CASSVGGRANGETQYF. The V and J genes are TRBV9 and TRBJ2-5, with 9 bases fitting TRBD2. The length of the CDR3 is 16 residues. Germline CDR1 is SGDLS and CDR2 is YYNGEE. Trimming took 0 bases from V and 5 from J; bases not matched to a gene: 8.

The genes are TRBV19 and TRBJ2-5, with D unclear. CDR1 is LNHDA, CDR2 SQIVND, per germline (reference sequence). The CDR3 totals 20 residues. Trimming removed 5 bases at V and 5 bases at J, with 33 bases between. CDR3 sequence: CASSSADSVISPVFSETQYF. In DNA, the CDR3 is TGTGCCAGTAGTTCCGCCGACTCCGTAATAAGCCCGGTTTTTTCGGAGACCCAGTACTTC.

This chain links TRBV6-1 with TRBJ2-7; a weak D match, TRBD2 (6 bases). The V and J ends lost 6 bases and 4 bases respectively, with 16 bases between them. The CDR3 is made up of 14 amino acids. Germline loops: CDR1 MNHNS, CDR2 SASEGT. The CDR3 region has the DNA TGTGCCAGCAGGGCTCAAGGCGGGAAGTACGAGCAGTACTTC. This encodes CASRAQGGKYEQYF.

The chain employs TRBV9 and TRBJ1-4, with TRBD1 matching over 9 bases. This CDR3 has 14 amino acids. V lost 0 bases and J lost 8; bases outside the gene matches: 2. Germline CDR1 reads SGDLS; CDR2 reads YYNGEE. The CDR3 sequence: CASSVATGGEKLFF. CDR3 bases: TGTGCCAGCAGCGTAGCGACAGGGGGGGAAAAACTGTTTTTT. The full variable domain, rest sourced from reference TRBV9 and TRBJ1-4, is DSGVTQTPKHLITATGQRVTLRCSPRSGDLSVYWYQQSLDQGLQFLIQYYNGEERAKGNILERFSAQQFPDLHSELNLSSLELGDSALYFCASSVATGGEKLFFGSGTQLSVL.

The chain recombines TRBV19 with TRBJ1-2; a possible D gene is TRBD1 (5 bases). The V end lost 6 bases, the J end lost 4 bases, and 18 bases lay between the germline ends. The CDR3 runs to 15 residues. The germline gives CDR1 LNHDA, CDR2 SQIVND (reference sequence). The CDR3 here is CASSATTREFYGYTF. The CDR3 DNA is TGTGCCAGTAGCGCTACGACCAGGGAGTTCTATGGCTACACCTTC.

The V call is TRBV28, the J call TRBJ1-3; no reliable D call. This CDR3 spans 14 amino acids. V lost 2 bases and J lost 4, with 9 bases in between. Germline V CDR1 and CDR2: MDHEN, SYDVKM. DNA for the CDR3: TGTGCCAGCAGTTTACCCTCGGAGGGAAACACCATATATTTT. Amino acids: CASSLPSEGNTIYF.

This clone has a handful of counts. The V gene is TRBV25-1, the J gene TRBJ1-2; 7 nucleotides agree with TRBD1. Per the germline V gene, CDR1 is MGHDK and CDR2 is SYGVNS. The CDR3 is made up of 12 amino acids. Losses at the gene ends were 5 bases for V and 7 bases for J; bases not matched to a gene: 4. CDR3 in amino acids: CASSPTGVGYTF. The CDR3 DNA reads as TGTGCCAGCAGTCCTACAGGGGTTGGCTACACCTTC.

This clone has just one count. The V and J genes are TRBV30 and TRBJ1-5, with 7 bases matching TRBD1. CDR1 and CDR2 (germline): GTSNPN, SVGIG (reference sequence). With V trimmed by 2 bases and J by 3 bases, 10 bases remained unmatched. The CDR3 runs to 16 residues. The CDR3 region has the DNA TGTGCCTGGAGTCGTAAGGAGACAGGGATCAATCAGCCCCAGCATTTT. This codes for CAWSRKETGINQPQHF.

The V gene is TRBV7-3, the J gene TRBJ2-5; TRBD1 matches at 9 bases. The CDR3 totals 17 residues. The trim removed 4 bases at V and 5 bases at J, leaving 14 bases unmatched. Germline V gene data show CDR1 as SGHTA and CDR2 as FQGTGA. CDR3 bases: TGTGCCAGCAGCTCAGGTCCTCGGACAGGGGCGATGGAGACCCAGTACTTC. Translation gives CASSSGPRTGAMETQYF.

J is TRBJ1-1 and V is TRBV28; 8 positions match TRBD1. Losses at the gene ends were 8 bases for V and 0 bases for J; bases not matched to a gene: 2. Per germline, CDR1 MDHEN and CDR2 SYDVKM. There are 13 residues in the CDR3. The DNA of the CDR3 is TGTGCCAGCGGACAGGGAATGAACACTGAAGCTTTCTTT. Its protein product is CASGQGMNTEAFF.

This clone was recorded a few times. The rearrangement joins TRBV7-9 to TRBJ1-2; 8 nucleotides agree with TRBD1. The CDR3 runs to 15 residues. V trimming: 3 bases; J trimming: 6 bases; junction bases outside the gene matches: 9. From germline, CDR1 is SEHNR and CDR2 FQNEAQ (reference sequence). CDR3 nucleotide sequence: TGTGCCAGCAGCTTTGGCCAGGGGGCGCAGAATGGCTACACCTTC. Its translation: CASSFGQGAQNGYTF.

This clone was observed a few times. The gene calls are TRBV19 and TRBJ2-1; TRBD2 agrees at 9 bases. The CDR3 extends over 15 amino acids. The trim removed 3 bases at V and 2 bases at J, leaving 2 bases unmatched. Germline V gene sequence: CDR1 LNHDA, CDR2 SQIVND (reference sequence). The CDR3 protein is CASSISSGTYNEQFF. In DNA, the CDR3 is TGTGCCAGTAGTATTTCTAGCGGGACCTACAATGAGCAGTTCTTC.

The chain carries TRBV2 and TRBJ1-2; possibly TRBD1 for D (5 bases). The V gene lost 6 bases and the J gene lost 8 bases, with 19 bases spanning the gap. The CDR3 is 14 amino acids. In germline, CDR1 is SNHLY, CDR2 FYNNEI. In DNA, the CDR3 is TGTGCCAGCAGCCTTGGGGCCGGGCCGGGAGGCTACACCTTC. Translated, it gives CASSLGAGPGGYTF.

The chain joins TRBV6-1 to TRBJ1-1; 10 nucleotides agree with TRBD1. J gave up 4 bases and V 6 bases, and 5 bases lay outside the gene matches. The CDR3 length is 14 residues. CDR1 MNHNS and CDR2 SASEGT come from the germline V gene. The CDR3 loop is CASSPTGGGTEAFF. The CDR3 coding sequence is TGTGCCAGCAGCCCGACAGGGGGCGGCACTGAAGCTTTCTTT.

The sample holds one count of this clone. V gene TRBV7-2 combines with J gene TRBJ1-2, with 10 bases aligning to TRBD1. V lost 3 bases, J lost 4 bases, and 8 bases stayed unmatched. CDR3 length: 16 residues. Germline CDR1 is SGHTA and CDR2 is FQGNSA. The CDR3 DNA follows: TGTGCCAGCAGCTTTAGTGGACAGGGGGTAGGCTATGGCTACACCTTC. Encoded protein: CASSFSGQGVGYGYTF.

This clone was seen only a few times. This rearrangement joins TRBV4-2 to TRBJ1-5; 9 bases map to TRBD1. The CDR3 sequence is 15 residues long. V was pared by 1 base and J by 7 bases, with 5 bases of the junction left unmatched. CDR1 LGHNA and CDR2 YNFKEQ come from the germline V gene. The CDR3 protein is CASSQGTGDSQPQHF. The CDR3 DNA reads as TGTGCCAGCAGCCAAGGGACAGGGGACAGCCAGCCCCAGCATTTT.

This clone was found a few times. V is TRBV7-9 and J is TRBJ1-1, with D unresolved. Germline-derived CDR1 and CDR2 are SEHNR and FQNEAQ (reference sequence). Trimming removed 0 bases at V and 1 base at J, with 6 bases between. The CDR3 spans 14 residues. The CDR3 sequence is CASSLAQKNTEAFF. The CDR3 DNA sequence: TGTGCCAGCAGCTTAGCGCAAAAGAACACTGAAGCTTTCTTT.

V usage is TRBV7-3 and J usage is TRBJ1-1; 7 positions match TRBD1. CDR1 SGHTA and CDR2 FQGTGA come from the germline V gene. Trimming removed 5 bases from V and 6 bases from J; junction bases left unmatched: 9. CDR3 length equals 14 residues. The CDR3 reads CASSATGAGAEAFF. CDR3 DNA: TGTGCCAGCAGCGCAACAGGGGCTGGTGCTGAAGCTTTCTTT.

This sequence joins TRBV29-1 and TRBJ1-1; tentatively, D is TRBD1 (5 bases). V was pared by 4 bases and J by 3 bases, with 6 bases between. Germline CDR1 SQVTM, CDR2 ANQGSEA. This CDR3 contains 11 residues. In nucleotides, the CDR3 is TGCAGCGTTGTGGGGGACACTGAAGCTTTCTTT. Protein: CSVVGDTEAFF.

The genes are TRBV6-5 and TRBJ2-2, with TRBD2 matching 7 bases. The CDR3 extends over 15 amino acids. J gave up 1 base and V 9 bases, and 8 bases lay outside the gene matches. Germline V gives CDR1 MNHEY, CDR2 SVGAGI. The CDR3 nucleotides read TGTGCCAGTTCCCCCGGGACTAAGAACACCGGGGAGCTGTTTTTT. It specifies CASSPGTKNTGELFF.

The J gene is TRBJ1-1, the V gene TRBV19; D may be TRBD1 (5 bases). The CDR3 length is 14 residues. V shed 3 bases and J shed 0 bases, with 8 bases lying between them. CDR1 and CDR2 from the germline V gene are LNHDA and SQIVND (reference sequence). The CDR3 region is CASSIAGMNTEAFF. In DNA, the CDR3 is TGTGCCAGTAGTATCGCAGGGATGAACACTGAAGCTTTCTTT.

This clone was seen only once. The chain employs TRBV10-3 and TRBJ2-7; 12 nucleotides agree with TRBD2. Germline CDR1 is ENHRY and CDR2 is SYGVKD. The V segment lost 10 bases and the J segment 5 bases; nucleotides outside the gene matches: 6. The CDR3 is 13 residues long. In DNA form, the CDR3 reads TGTGCCACCCGACTAGCGGGAGTTAACGAGCAGTACTTC. It yields the protein CATRLAGVNEQYF.

In regard to this clone: The junction and the germline gene differ at one end; a read error may be behind it. The chain employs TRBV7-9 and TRBJ2-5; 9 nucleotides align to TRBD1. Germline V gives CDR1 SEHNR, CDR2 FQNEAQ (reference sequence). CDR3 size: 14 residues. The CDR3 sequence is CRRPGQGIGETQYF. The CDR3 nucleotides read TGCCGGAGACCGGGACAGGGTATAGGAGAGACCCAGTACTTC. Variable domain in full (rest from reference TRBV7-9 and TRBJ2-5): DTGVSQNPRHKITKRGQNVTFRCDPISEHNRLYWYRQTLGQGPEFLTYFQNEAQLEKSRLLSDRFSAERPKGSFSTLEIQRTEQGDSAMYLCRRPGQGIGETQYFGPGTRLLVL.